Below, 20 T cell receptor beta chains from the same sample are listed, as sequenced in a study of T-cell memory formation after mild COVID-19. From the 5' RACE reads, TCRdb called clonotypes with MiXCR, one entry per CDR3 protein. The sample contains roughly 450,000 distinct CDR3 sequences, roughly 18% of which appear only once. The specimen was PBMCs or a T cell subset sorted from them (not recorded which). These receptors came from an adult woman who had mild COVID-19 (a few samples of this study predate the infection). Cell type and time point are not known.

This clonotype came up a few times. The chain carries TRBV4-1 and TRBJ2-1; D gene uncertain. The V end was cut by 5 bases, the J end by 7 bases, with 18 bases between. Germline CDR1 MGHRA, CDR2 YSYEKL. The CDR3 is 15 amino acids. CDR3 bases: TGCGCCAGCAGCTCCCGCAGCAACAATTATAATGAGCAGTTCTTC. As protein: CASSSRSNNYNEQFF.

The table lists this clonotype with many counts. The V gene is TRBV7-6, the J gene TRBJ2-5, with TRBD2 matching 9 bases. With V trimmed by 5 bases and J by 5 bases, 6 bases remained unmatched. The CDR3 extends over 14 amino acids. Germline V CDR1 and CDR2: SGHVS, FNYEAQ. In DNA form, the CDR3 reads TGTGCCAGCAGCCCGTTAGCGGGAGAGGAGACCCAGTACTTC. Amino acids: CASSPLAGEETQYF.

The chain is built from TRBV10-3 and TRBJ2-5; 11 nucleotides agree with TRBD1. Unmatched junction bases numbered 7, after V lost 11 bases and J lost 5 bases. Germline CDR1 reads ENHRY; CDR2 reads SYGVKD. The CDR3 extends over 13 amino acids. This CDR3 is CAVGQGAVETQYF. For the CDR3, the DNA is TGTGCCGTCGGACAGGGGGCGGTTGAGACCCAGTACTTC.

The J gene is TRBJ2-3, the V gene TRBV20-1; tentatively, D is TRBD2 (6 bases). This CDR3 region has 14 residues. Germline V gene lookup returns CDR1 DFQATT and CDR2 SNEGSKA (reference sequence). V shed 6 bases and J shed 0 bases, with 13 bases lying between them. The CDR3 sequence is CSASWDSSTDTQYF. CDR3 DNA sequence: TGCAGTGCCTCTTGGGACTCTAGCACAGATACGCAGTATTTT.

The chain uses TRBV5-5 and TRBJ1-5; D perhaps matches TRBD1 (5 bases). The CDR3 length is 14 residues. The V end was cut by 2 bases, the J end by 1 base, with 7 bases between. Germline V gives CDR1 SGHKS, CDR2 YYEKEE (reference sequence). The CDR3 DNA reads TGTGCCAGCAGCTTAAAGGGGAGCAATCAGCCCCAGCATTTT. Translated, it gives CASSLKGSNQPQHF.

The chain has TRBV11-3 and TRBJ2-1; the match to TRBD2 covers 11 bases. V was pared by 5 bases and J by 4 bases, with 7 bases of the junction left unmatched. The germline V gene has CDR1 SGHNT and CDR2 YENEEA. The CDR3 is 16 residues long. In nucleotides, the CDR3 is TGTGCCAGCAGCCGTTCCGGGACTAGCGGATACAATGAGCAGTTCTTC. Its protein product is CASSRSGTSGYNEQFF.

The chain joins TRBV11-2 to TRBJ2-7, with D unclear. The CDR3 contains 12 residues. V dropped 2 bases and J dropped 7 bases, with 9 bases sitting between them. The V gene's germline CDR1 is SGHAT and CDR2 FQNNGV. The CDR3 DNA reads TGTGCCAGCAGCTTACTGGGTTTGGAGCAGTACTTC. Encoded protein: CASSLLGLEQYF.

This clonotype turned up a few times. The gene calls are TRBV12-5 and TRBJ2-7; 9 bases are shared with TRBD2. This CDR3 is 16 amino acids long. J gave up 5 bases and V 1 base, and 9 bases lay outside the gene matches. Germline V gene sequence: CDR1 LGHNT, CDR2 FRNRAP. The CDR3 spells CASGLDSSGIGHEQYF. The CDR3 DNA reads TGTGCTAGTGGTTTGGACTCTAGCGGGATTGGGCACGAGCAGTACTTC.

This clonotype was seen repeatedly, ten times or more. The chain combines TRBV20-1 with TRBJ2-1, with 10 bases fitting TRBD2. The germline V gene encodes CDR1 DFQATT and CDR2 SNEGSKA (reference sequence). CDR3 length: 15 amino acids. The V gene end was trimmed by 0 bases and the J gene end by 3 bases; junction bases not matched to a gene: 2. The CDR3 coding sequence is TGCAGTGCTAGAGATCAGCGGGAGGGCTACAATGAGCAGTTCTTC. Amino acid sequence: CSARDQREGYNEQFF.

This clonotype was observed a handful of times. CDR3 DNA sequence: TGCGCCAGCAGCTTCGGACAGCTGAATGAAAAACTGTTTTTT. Translated, it gives CASSFGQLNEKLFF. The chain is built from TRBV5-1 and TRBJ1-4; tentatively, D is TRBD1 (6 bases). This CDR3 has 14 residues. Per germline, CDR1 SGHRS and CDR2 YFSETQ. V dropped 2 bases and J dropped 5 bases, with 10 bases sitting between them.

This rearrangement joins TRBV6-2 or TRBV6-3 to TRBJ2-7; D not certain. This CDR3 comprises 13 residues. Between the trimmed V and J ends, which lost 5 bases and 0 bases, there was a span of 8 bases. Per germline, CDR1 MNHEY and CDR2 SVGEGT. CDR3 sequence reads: CASSKDHSYEQYF. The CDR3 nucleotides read TGTGCCAGCAGTAAGGACCACTCCTACGAGCAGTACTTC.

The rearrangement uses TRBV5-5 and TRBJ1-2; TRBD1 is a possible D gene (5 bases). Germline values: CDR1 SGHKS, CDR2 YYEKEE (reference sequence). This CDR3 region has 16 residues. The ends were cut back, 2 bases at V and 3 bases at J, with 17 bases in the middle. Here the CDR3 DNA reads TGTGCCAGCAGCTTACGGGGGTCAAGGGGCGACTATGGCTACACCTTC. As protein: CASSLRGSRGDYGYTF.

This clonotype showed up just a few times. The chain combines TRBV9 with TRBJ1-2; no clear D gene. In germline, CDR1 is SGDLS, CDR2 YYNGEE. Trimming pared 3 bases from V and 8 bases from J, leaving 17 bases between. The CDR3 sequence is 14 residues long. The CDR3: CASSDPRAIKGYTF. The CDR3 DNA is TGTGCCAGCAGCGATCCGAGGGCAATTAAGGGCTACACCTTC.

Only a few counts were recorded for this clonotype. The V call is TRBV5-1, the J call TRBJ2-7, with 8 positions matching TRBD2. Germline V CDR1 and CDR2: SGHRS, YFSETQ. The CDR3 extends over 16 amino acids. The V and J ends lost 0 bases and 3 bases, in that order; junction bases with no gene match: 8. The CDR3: CASSLGPGGANYEQYF. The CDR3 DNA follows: TGCGCCAGCAGCTTGGGGCCCGGGGGGGCCAACTACGAGCAGTACTTC.

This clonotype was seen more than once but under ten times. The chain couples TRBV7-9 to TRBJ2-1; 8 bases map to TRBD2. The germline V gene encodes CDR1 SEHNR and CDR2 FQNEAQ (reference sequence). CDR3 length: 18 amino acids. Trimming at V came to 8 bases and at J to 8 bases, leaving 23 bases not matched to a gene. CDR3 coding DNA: TGTGCCAGCCCCTCACGGGGGGTGTGGGAACTAGCGGAGGATGAGCAGTTCTTC. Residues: CASPSRGVWELAEDEQFF. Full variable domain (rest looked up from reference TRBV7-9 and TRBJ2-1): DTGVSQNPRHKITKRGQNVTFRCDPISEHNRLYWYRQTLGQGPEFLTYFQNEAQLEKSRLLSDRFSAERPKGSFSTLEIQRTEQGDSAMYLCASPSRGVWELAEDEQFFGPGTRLTVL.

The CDR3 DNA reads TGCGCCAGCAGCTATGGCTATGGAAGCAATCAGCCCCAGCATTTT. It is translated as CASSYGYGSNQPQHF. The chain recombines TRBV5-1 with TRBJ1-5; no definite D call. V was pared by 3 bases and J by 1 base, with 11 bases between. This CDR3 is 15 amino acids long. Germline CDR1 is SGHRS and CDR2 is YFSETQ.

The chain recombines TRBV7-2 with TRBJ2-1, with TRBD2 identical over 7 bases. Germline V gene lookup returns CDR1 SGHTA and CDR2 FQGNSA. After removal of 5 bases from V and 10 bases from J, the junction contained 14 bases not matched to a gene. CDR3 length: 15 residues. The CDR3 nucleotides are TGTGCCAGCAGCGGACCCGGGACTACTGTTCGGGAGCAGTTCTTC. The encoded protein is CASSGPGTTVREQFF.

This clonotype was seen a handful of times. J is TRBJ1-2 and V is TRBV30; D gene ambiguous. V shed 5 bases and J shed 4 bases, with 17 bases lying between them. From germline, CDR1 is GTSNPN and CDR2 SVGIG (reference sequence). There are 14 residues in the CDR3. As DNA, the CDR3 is TGTGCCTGGGATGGGCTAAGGCCCTTCTATGGCTACACCTTC. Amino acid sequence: CAWDGLRPFYGYTF.

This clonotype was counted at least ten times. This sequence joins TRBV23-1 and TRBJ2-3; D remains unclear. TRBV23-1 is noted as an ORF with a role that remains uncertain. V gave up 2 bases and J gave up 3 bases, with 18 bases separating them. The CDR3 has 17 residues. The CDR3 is CASSQEHMEMRTDTQYF. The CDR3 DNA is TGCGCCAGCAGTCAAGAGCACATGGAAATGAGGACAGATACGCAGTATTTT.

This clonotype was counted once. The CDR3 here is CASSSNRGQRSRNEQYF. The CDR3 nucleotides are TGTGCCAGCAGTTCTAACCGGGGCCAAAGGTCGCGGAACGAGCAGTACTTC. The chain joins TRBV12-3 or TRBV12-4 to TRBJ2-7; either TRBD1 or TRBD2 may supply D (5 bases each). CDR3 length: 17 residues. The V end lost 4 bases, the J end lost 5 bases, and 24 bases lay between the germline ends.